The TCR beta chain described here comes from a study of naive CD8 T cells in extremely preterm neonates (dated by TCRdb to 2017 to 2019). In the study overall: The adult participants' age range is given as 25-50 years in the abstract but as 20-50 years in the methods. Sorted naive CD8+ T cells from four age groups (extremely preterm neonates, term neonates, young children and adults) were used in the study to compare TCRbeta CDR3 repertoires.

What the study reported, not specific to this receptor: Significantly lower iChao1 richness than in all other age groups (p < 0.05) and an even clone distribution were observed in preterm neonates, indicating a less rich repertoire. The authors noted a small sample size and variable productive template counts among preterm samples as limitations. Compared with the older groups, preterm CDR3s were shorter and closer to germline, carrying fewer N additions and showing less junctional trimming. A higher proportion of shared CDR3 nucleotide sequences was found in preterm neonates (roughly 2.5%) than in term neonates (about 0.4%), young children (around 0.03%) and adults (approximately 0.01%). To track T cell development within individuals, the authors urged prospective longitudinal studies of preterm and term neonates.

The junction carries 18 bases between V and J, which are trimmed by 1 base and 3 bases respectively. Via the germline V gene, CDR1 is MGHRA and CDR2 YSYEKL. Reading from cysteine to phenylalanine, the CDR3 counts 17 amino acids. CDR3 DNA is the only sequence kept; it has 51 bases, read in frame from the first base. The peripheral blood donors were five healthy children aged about 15-60 months who were having elective routine surgery, plus five healthy nonsmoking adults. Healthy nonsmokers aged 20-50 years, with a median age of 39 years, served as the adult controls. A FACSAria III cell sorter was used to sort live, Annexin V-negative naive CD8+ T cells (CD3+CD8+CD45RA+CCR7+). Each sample yielded between roughly 18,000 and 100,000 sorted naive CD8+ T cells. Mononuclear cells were isolated from diluted blood by Ficoll-Paque density gradient centrifugation. Before sorting, mononuclear cells were cryopreserved in approximately 10% DMSO plus 90% FBS and kept long term at -150 degrees C. Thawed cells were stained with Annexin V and antibodies against CD3, CD8, CCR7 and CD45RA. The DNeasy Blood and Tissue Kit was used to extract genomic DNA from snap-frozen pellets of sorted cells.

TCRbeta CDR3 regions were amplified from genomic DNA by a two-step, bias-controlled multiplex PCR. The multiplex PCR included primers specific for each TRBV and TRBJ gene segment. TCRbeta repertoire data were generated with the immunoSEQ Assay. The study's processing was this. A relative-frequency ratio and a modified nearest-neighbor algorithm were applied to filter and cluster reads so that closely related sequences were merged. IMGT annotation was followed for the assignment of V, D and J genes to CDR3 sequences. Template counts were quantified against synthetic TCR CDR3 analog sequences and normalized for PCR amplification bias. Only unique productive sequences, that is, in-frame CDR3 sequences lacking stop codons, were included in the analyses. The immunoSEQ Analyzer software was used to calculate iChao1 richness and clonality, with clonality defined as 1 minus Pielou's evenness. Depending on the Shapiro-Wilk normality results, either Student's t-test or a non-parametric test was run in JMP for statistical testing. Entries here come from immuneACCESS through TCRdb and include only in-frame sequences with V and J called. Some clones fail to appear in such tables; in the studies checked, an unresolved V gene covers under half of the shortfall, and the cause of the remainder is unknown. The V and J calls and clone size come from that table; D and trimming were worked out from the DNA. The sample profile shows fewer than 9,000 clones; roughly 98% of them were found once. The top ten clones comprise 2.5% to 3% of the sample.

A remark on this clone: Its antigen is currently not known. Within one base of it there is no much larger clone, and no base qualities were kept.

The clonotype originates from a human donor in good health. This receptor chain uses TRBV4-1 and TRBJ1-1; a tentative D match to TRBD1 spans 5 bases. Sample: naive CD8+ T cells from blood. The DNA sequence reads TGCGCCAGCAGCCAAGTCCAGGGTAGCATTCGTGACACTGAAGCTTTCTTT. Translated, it gives CASSQVQGSIRDTEAFF.